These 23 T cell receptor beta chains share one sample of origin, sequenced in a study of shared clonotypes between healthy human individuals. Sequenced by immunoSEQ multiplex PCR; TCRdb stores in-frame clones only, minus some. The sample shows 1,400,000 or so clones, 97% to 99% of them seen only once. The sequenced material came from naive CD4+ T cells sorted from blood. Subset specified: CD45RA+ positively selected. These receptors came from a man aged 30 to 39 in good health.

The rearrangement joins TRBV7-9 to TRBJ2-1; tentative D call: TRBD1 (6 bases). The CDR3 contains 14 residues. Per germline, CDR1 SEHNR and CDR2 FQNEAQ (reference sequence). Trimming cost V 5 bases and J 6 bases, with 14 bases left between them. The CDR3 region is CASSPPDRPNEQFF. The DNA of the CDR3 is TGTGCCAGCAGCCCACCCGACAGGCCCAATGAGCAGTTCTTC.

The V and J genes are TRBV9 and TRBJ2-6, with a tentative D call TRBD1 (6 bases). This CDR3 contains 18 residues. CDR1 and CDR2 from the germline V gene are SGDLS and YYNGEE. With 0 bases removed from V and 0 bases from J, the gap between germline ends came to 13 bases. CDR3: CASSVALTGSSGANVLTF. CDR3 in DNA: TGTGCCAGCAGCGTAGCCCTAACAGGGTCCTCTGGGGCCAACGTCCTGACTTTC.

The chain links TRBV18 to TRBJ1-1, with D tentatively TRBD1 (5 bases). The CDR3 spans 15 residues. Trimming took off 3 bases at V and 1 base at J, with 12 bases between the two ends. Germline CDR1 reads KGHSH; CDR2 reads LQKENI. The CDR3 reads CASSPEGMGNTEAFF. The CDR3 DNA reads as TGTGCCAGCTCACCGGAGGGGATGGGGAACACTGAAGCTTTCTTT.

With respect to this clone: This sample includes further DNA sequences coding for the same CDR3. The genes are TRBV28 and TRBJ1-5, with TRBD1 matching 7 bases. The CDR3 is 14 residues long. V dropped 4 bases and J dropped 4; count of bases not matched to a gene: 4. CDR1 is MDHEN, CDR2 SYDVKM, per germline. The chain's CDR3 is CASSSGQFNQPQHF. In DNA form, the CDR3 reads TGTGCCAGCAGTTCGGGACAGTTTAATCAGCCCCAGCATTTT.

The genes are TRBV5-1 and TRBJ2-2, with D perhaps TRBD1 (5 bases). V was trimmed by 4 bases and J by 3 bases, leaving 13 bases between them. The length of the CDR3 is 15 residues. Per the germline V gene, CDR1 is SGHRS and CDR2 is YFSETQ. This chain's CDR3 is CASSLMTVDTGELFF. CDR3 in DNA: TGCGCCAGCAGCCTCATGACAGTCGACACCGGGGAGCTGTTTTTT. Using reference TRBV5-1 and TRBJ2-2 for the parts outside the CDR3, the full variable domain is KAGVTQTPRYLIKTRGQQVTLSCSPISGHRSVSWYQQTPGQGLQFLFEYFSETQRNKGNFPGRFSGRQFSNSRSEMNVSTLELGDSALYLCASSLMTVDTGELFFGEGSRLTVL.

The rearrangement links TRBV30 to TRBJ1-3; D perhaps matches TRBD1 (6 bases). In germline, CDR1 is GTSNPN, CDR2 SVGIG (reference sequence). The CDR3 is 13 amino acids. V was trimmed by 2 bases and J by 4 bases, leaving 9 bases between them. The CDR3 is CAWSRGAGNTIYF. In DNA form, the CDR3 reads TGTGCCTGGAGTAGGGGGGCGGGAAACACCATATATTTT.

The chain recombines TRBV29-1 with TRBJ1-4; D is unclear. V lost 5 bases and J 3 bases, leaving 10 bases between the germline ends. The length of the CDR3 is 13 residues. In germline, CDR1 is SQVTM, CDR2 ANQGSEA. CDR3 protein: CSVRRVANEKLFF. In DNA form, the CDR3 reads TGCAGCGTTAGGAGGGTAGCTAATGAAAAACTGTTTTTT.

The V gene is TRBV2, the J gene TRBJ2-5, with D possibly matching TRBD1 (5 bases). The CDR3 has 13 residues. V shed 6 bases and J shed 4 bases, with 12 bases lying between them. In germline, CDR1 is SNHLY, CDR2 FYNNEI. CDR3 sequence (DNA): TGTGCCAGCAGAGCAGGGCGAACAGAGACCCAGTACTTC. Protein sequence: CASRAGRTETQYF.

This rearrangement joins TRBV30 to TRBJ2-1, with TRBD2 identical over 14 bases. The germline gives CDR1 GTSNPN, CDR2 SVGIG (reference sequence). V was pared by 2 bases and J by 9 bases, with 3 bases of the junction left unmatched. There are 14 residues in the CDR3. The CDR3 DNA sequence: TGTGCCTGGAGTTCGGGACTAGCGGGAGTTGAGCAGTTCTTC. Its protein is CAWSSGLAGVEQFF.

CDR3 in DNA: TGTGCCAGCAGCTTGGTCCCCTTGGGCTACACCTTC. It translates to CASSLVPLGYTF. The rearrangement joins TRBV5-8 to TRBJ1-2; D ambiguous. The CDR3 loop spans 12 amino acids. Trimming stripped 0 bases from V and 8 bases from J, with 8 bases between. CDR1 SGHTS and CDR2 YDEGEE come from the germline V gene.

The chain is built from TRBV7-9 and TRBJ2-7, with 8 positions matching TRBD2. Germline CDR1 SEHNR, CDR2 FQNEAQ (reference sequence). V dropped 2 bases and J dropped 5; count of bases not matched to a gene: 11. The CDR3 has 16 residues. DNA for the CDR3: TGTGCCAGCAGCTTAAGGCGCAGCGGGAGCGGGGACGAGCAGTACTTC. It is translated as CASSLRRSGSGDEQYF.

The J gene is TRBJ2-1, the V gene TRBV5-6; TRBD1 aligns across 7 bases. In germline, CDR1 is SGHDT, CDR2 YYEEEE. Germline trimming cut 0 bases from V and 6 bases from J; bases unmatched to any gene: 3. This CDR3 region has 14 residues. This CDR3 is CASSLAGQLNEQFF. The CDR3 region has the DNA TGTGCCAGCAGCTTGGCGGGACAGCTCAATGAGCAGTTCTTC.

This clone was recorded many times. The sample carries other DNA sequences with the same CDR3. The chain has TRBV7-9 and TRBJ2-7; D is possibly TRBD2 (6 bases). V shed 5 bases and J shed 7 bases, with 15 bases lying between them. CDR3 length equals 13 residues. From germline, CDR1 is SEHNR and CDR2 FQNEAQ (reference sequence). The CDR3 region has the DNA TGTGCCAGCAGCCGCAGCGGTCGGGGGGAGCAGTACTTC. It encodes CASSRSGRGEQYF.

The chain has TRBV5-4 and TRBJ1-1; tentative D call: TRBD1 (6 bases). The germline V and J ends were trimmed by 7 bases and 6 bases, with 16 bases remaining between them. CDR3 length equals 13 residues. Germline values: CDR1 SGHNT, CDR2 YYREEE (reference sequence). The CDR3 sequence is CASGRGTAAEAFF. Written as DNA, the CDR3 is TGTGCCAGCGGAAGGGGGACGGCCGCTGAAGCTTTCTTT.

For the CDR3, the DNA is TGCGCCAGCAGCTTGGCCGAGGGCCGATGGGGAGAGCAGTACTTC. Its protein product is CASSLAEGRWGEQYF. The chain carries TRBV5-1 and TRBJ2-7; D possibly corresponds to TRBD2 (5 bases). CDR1 and CDR2 from the germline V gene are SGHRS and YFSETQ. The CDR3 extends over 15 amino acids. Trimming pared 0 bases from V and 7 bases from J, leaving 17 bases between.

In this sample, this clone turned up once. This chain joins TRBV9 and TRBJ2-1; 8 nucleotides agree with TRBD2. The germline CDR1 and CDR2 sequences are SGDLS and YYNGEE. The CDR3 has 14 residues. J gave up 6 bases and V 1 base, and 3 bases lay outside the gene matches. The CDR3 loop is CASSVMSGSNEQFF. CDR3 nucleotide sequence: TGTGCCAGCAGCGTAATGAGCGGGAGCAATGAGCAGTTCTTC. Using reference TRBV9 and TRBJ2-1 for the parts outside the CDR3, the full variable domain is DSGVTQTPKHLITATGQRVTLRCSPRSGDLSVYWYQQSLDQGLQFLIQYYNGEERAKGNILERFSAQQFPDLHSELNLSSLELGDSALYFCASSVMSGSNEQFFGPGTRLTVL.

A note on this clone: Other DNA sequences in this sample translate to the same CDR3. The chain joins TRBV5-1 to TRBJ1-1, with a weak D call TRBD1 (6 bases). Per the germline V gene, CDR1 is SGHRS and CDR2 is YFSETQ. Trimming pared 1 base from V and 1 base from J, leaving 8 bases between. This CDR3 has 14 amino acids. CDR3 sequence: CASSLTGKNTEAFF. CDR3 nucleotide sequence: TGCGCCAGCAGCTTGACAGGGAAGAACACTGAAGCTTTCTTT. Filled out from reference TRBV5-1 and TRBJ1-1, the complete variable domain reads KAGVTQTPRYLIKTRGQQVTLSCSPISGHRSVSWYQQTPGQGLQFLFEYFSETQRNKGNFPGRFSGRQFSNSRSEMNVSTLELGDSALYLCASSLTGKNTEAFFGQGTRLTVV.

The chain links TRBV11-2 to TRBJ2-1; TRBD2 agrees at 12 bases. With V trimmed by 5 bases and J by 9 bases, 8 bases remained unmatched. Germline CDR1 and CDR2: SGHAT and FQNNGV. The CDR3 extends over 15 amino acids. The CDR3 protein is CASSTRLAGVFEQFF. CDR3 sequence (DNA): TGTGCCAGCAGCACAAGACTAGCGGGAGTCTTTGAGCAGTTCTTC.

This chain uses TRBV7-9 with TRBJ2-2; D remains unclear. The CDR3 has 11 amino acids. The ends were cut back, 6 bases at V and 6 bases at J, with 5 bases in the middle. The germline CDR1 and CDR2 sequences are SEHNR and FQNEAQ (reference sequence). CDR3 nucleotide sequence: TGTGCCAGCAGTCAAGCCGGGGAGCTGTTTTTT. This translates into CASSQAGELFF. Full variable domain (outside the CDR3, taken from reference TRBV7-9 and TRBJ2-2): DTGVSQNPRHKITKRGQNVTFRCDPISEHNRLYWYRQTLGQGPEFLTYFQNEAQLEKSRLLSDRFSAERPKGSFSTLEIQRTEQGDSAMYLCASSQAGELFFGEGSRLTVL.

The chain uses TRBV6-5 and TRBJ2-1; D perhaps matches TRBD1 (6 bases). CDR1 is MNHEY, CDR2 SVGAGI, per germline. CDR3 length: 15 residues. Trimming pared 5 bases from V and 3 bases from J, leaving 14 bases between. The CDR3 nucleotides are TGTGCCAGCAGTCCACAGGGTTGGGGCTACAATGAGCAGTTCTTC. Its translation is CASSPQGWGYNEQFF.

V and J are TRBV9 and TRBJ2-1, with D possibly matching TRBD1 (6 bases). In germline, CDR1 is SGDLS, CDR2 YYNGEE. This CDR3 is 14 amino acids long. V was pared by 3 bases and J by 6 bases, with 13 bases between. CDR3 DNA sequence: TGTGCCAGCAGCGCCACAGGGAAGGGCAATGAGCAGTTCTTC. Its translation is CASSATGKGNEQFF.

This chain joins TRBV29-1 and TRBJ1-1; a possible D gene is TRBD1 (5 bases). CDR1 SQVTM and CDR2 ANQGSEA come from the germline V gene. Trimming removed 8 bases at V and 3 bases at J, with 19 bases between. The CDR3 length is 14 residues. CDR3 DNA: TGCAGCACAACCCCTCAGGGTCCATACACTGAAGCTTTCTTT. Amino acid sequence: CSTTPQGPYTEAFF.

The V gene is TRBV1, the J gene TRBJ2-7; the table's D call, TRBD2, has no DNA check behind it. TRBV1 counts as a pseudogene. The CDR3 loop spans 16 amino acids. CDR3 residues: CTSSQVERSGNYEQYF. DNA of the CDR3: TGCACCAGCAGCCAAGTGGAACGAAGCGGAAACTACGAGCAGTACTTC.